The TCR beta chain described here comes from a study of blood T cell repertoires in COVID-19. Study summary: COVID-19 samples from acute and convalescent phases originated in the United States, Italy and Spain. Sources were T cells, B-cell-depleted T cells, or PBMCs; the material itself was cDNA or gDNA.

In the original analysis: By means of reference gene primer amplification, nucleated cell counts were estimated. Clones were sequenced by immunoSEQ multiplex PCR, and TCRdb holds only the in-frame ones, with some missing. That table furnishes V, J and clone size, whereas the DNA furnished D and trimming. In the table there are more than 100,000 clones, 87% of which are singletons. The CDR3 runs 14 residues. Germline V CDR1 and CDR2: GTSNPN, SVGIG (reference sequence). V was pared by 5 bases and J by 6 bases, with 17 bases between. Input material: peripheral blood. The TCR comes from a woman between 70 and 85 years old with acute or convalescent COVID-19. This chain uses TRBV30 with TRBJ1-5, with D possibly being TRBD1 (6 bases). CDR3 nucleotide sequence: TGTGCCTGGTCCAAGGGGGGGGGAGGTCAGCCCCAGCATTTT. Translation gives CAWSKGGGGQPQHF.